These 30 T cell receptor beta chains share one sample of origin, sequenced in a study of T cell changes during pregnancy in multiple sclerosis. Libraries were prepared by immunoSEQ multiplex PCR; TCRdb keeps only in-frame clonotypes and omits some of them. The table records around 50,000 clones, 85% to 95% of them present only once. The sample in question was CD4+ T cells from peripheral blood mononuclear cells, obtained after pregnancy. All receptors come from a female donor in good health, enrolled as a control in a pregnancy study.

J is TRBJ2-2 and V is TRBV19; the D gene is possibly TRBD2 (6 bases). The V gene lost 6 bases and the J gene lost 6 bases, with 14 bases spanning the gap. Germline assignment: CDR1 LNHDA and CDR2 SQIVND (reference sequence). This CDR3 is 14 amino acids long. CDR3 sequence reads: CASRRGWEAGELFF. For the CDR3, the DNA is TGTGCCAGTAGGCGGGGCTGGGAGGCCGGGGAGCTGTTTTTT.

The rearrangement uses TRBV11-3 and TRBJ2-7; TRBD1 might be the D (6 bases). CDR1 is SGHNT and CDR2 is YENEEA in the germline V gene. Trimming took 4 bases from V and 6 from J, leaving 13 bases between them. CDR3 size: 13 residues. The CDR3, as DNA: TGTGCCAGCAGCTCACGAACAGGGTCCGAGCAGTACTTC. It translates to CASSSRTGSEQYF.

V usage is TRBV6-5 and J usage is TRBJ1-1; possibly TRBD1 for D (6 bases). Trimming took 7 bases from V and 1 from J, leaving 13 bases between them. The CDR3 sequence is 14 residues long. Germline lookup yields CDR1 MNHEY and CDR2 SVGAGI. For the CDR3, the DNA is TGTGCCAGCACCCGGGACATCGAGAACACTGAAGCTTTCTTT. It codes for CASTRDIENTEAFF.

This rearrangement joins TRBV19 to TRBJ2-1; the D is unclear. Germline-derived CDR1 and CDR2 are LNHDA and SQIVND (reference sequence). This CDR3 is built from 12 residues. With 1 base removed from V and 7 bases from J, the gap between germline ends came to 5 bases. The CDR3 DNA is TGTGCCAGTAGTATAGTACAGAATGAGCAGTTCTTC. Amino acids: CASSIVQNEQFF.

The gene calls are TRBV6-5 and TRBJ2-1; D might be TRBD2 (6 bases). V lost 5 bases and J 4 bases, leaving 9 bases between the germline ends. Germline CDR1 MNHEY, CDR2 SVGAGI. CDR3 length: 13 residues. The CDR3 sequence: CASSLATYNEQFF. Here the CDR3 DNA reads TGTGCCAGCAGTCTAGCGACGTACAATGAGCAGTTCTTC.

V and J are TRBV5-1 and TRBJ2-3; D remains ambiguous. CDR1 is SGHRS and CDR2 is YFSETQ in the germline V gene. The CDR3 consists of 15 residues. Deletions cut 3 bases from V and 0 bases from J, with 11 bases between. The CDR3 reads CASSSRLDSTDTQYF. The CDR3 DNA reads TGCGCCAGCAGCTCCCGACTGGATAGCACAGATACGCAGTATTTT.

This clone appeared a single time. The V call is TRBV21-1, the J call TRBJ2-1; the D call TRBD2 from the table was never checked on the DNA. TRBV21-1 is shown as a pseudogene. The CDR3 covers 16 residues. This chain's CDR3 is CASSKADGRAYNEQFF. The CDR3 nucleotides are TGTGCCAGCAGCAAAGCGGACGGGAGGGCCTACAATGAGCAGTTCTTC.

This clone was seen just once. The J gene is TRBJ1-2, the V gene TRBV28, with D possibly TRBD1 on 6 matching bases. V was cut by 8 bases and J by 4 bases, with 17 bases left in between. Germline V gene sequence: CDR1 MDHEN, CDR2 SYDVKM. The CDR3 covers 14 residues. CDR3 DNA: TGTGCCAGCTCAATACAGGGATTCGGCTATGGCTACACCTTC. It translates to CASSIQGFGYGYTF.

The chain links TRBV2 to TRBJ1-3; D gene uncertain. V was clipped by 7 bases and J by 2 bases, with 9 bases between them. CDR1 is SNHLY and CDR2 is FYNNEI in the germline V gene. The CDR3 consists of 13 residues. CDR3 nucleotide sequence: TGTGCCAGCAATCCGAGGGCTGGAAACACCATATATTTT. Translated, it gives CASNPRAGNTIYF.

V gene TRBV4-2 combines with J gene TRBJ2-1; D is uncertain. Germline V gene lookup returns CDR1 LGHNA and CDR2 YNFKEQ. CDR3 length: 13 amino acids. V was pared by 1 base and J by 9 bases, with 10 bases between. The CDR3 DNA reads as TGTGCCAGCAGCCAAGGCCAAGTTAGTGAGCAGTTCTTC. Its translation is CASSQGQVSEQFF.

The chain carries TRBV10-3 and TRBJ2-7; a possible D gene is TRBD1 (6 bases). The V end lost 7 bases, the J end lost 1 base, and 8 bases lay between the germline ends. Germline V CDR1 and CDR2: ENHRY, SYGVKD. The CDR3 runs 12 residues. CDR3 DNA: TGTGCCATCAAGGGGGTTTCCTACGAGCAGTACTTC. Its translation is CAIKGVSYEQYF.

This sequence joins TRBV10-3 and TRBJ1-1; D is unresolved. Germline CDR1 ENHRY, CDR2 SYGVKD. This CDR3 is 15 amino acids long. V was pared by 2 bases and J by 1 base, with 11 bases between. CDR3 sequence: CAISEIARRNTEAFF. The DNA of the CDR3 is TGTGCCATCAGTGAGATCGCTCGGAGGAACACTGAAGCTTTCTTT.

The CDR3 sequence: CSAWTSGTNEQFF. The DNA for the CDR3 is TGCAGCGCCTGGACTAGCGGGACCAATGAGCAGTTCTTC. The rearrangement uses TRBV29-1 and TRBJ2-1; TRBD2 matches at 12 bases. From germline, CDR1 is SQVTM and CDR2 ANQGSEA. V gave up 7 bases and J gave up 6 bases; unmatched junction bases: 4. The CDR3 sequence is 13 residues long.

This chain connects TRBV28 to TRBJ2-1; 10 positions match TRBD2. Germline CDR1 MDHEN, CDR2 SYDVKM. The CDR3 extends over 16 amino acids. Trimming took 4 bases from V and 1 from J; bases not matched to a gene: 4. The DNA for the CDR3 is TGTGCCAGCAGTTCAACTAGCGGGACTTCCTACAATGAGCAGTTCTTC. Its translation is CASSSTSGTSYNEQFF.

CDR3 sequence: CASERGYQETQYF. In DNA, the CDR3 is TGTGCCAGCGAGCGGGGTTACCAAGAGACCCAGTACTTC. This chain uses TRBV2 with TRBJ2-5, with 7 positions matching TRBD2. Trimming at V came to 8 bases and at J to 0 bases, leaving 3 bases not matched to a gene. Germline V CDR1 and CDR2: SNHLY, FYNNEI. CDR3 length: 13 amino acids. The full variable domain, its missing parts supplied by reference TRBV2 and TRBJ2-5, is EPEVTQTPSHQVTQMGQEVILRCVPISNHLYFYWYRQILGQKVEFLVSFYNNEISEKSEIFDDQFSVERPDGSNFTLKIRSTKLEDSAMYFCASERGYQETQYFGPGTRLLVL.

The sample holds one count of this clone. This chain uses TRBV6-5 with TRBJ1-3, with D perhaps TRBD1 (5 bases). CDR1 is MNHEY, CDR2 SVGAGI, per germline. The V end was cut by 7 bases, the J end by 6 bases, with 16 bases between. The CDR3 extends over 14 amino acids. As DNA, the CDR3 is TGTGCCAGCAAATGGGGCTCAGCTGAAAACACCATATATTTT. Its protein is CASKWGSAENTIYF.

The chain has TRBV10-1 and TRBJ2-1; 9 bases line up with TRBD1. Germline CDR1 is WNHNN and CDR2 is SYGVQD (reference sequence). This CDR3 has 16 residues. With 7 bases clipped from V and 8 bases from J, the junction kept 15 bases outside the gene matches. The CDR3 protein is CASIDTGTGCWDEQFF. In DNA form, the CDR3 reads TGCGCCAGCATCGACACCGGGACAGGGTGTTGGGATGAGCAGTTCTTC.

The chain carries TRBV15 and TRBJ1-3, with D tentatively TRBD1 (5 bases). Germline V gene lookup returns CDR1 LNHNV and CDR2 YYDKDF (reference sequence). The CDR3 covers 14 residues. V was cut by 5 bases and J by 2 bases, with 10 bases left in between. As DNA, the CDR3 is TGTGCCACCAGCCCAGGGAGGCCTGGAAACACCATATATTTT. It is translated as CATSPGRPGNTIYF.

Details on this clone: One junction end disagrees with the germline gene, perhaps due to a read error. V gene TRBV7-7 combines with J gene TRBJ1-2; 10 bases agree with TRBD1. Germline V gene lookup returns CDR1 SSHAT and CDR2 FNYEAQ (reference sequence). The CDR3 has 19 residues. CDR3 residues: CASSRPYSGTGVTSYGYTF. The DNA for the CDR3 is TGTGCTAGCAGCAGACCATACTCCGGGACAGGGGTTACCAGCTATGGCTACACCTTC. Complete variable domain (other parts from reference TRBV7-7 and TRBJ1-2): GAGVSQSPRYKVTKRGQDVTLRCDPISSHATLYWYQQALGQGPEFLTYFNYEAQPDKSGLPSDRFSAERPEGSISTLTIQRTEQRDSAMYRCASSRPYSGTGVTSYGYTFGSGTRLTVV.

The rearrangement links TRBV4-1 to TRBJ2-1, with TRBD2 matching over 7 bases. Trimming at V came to 1 base and at J to 12 bases, leaving 0 bases not matched to a gene. The germline V gene has CDR1 MGHRA and CDR2 YSYEKL. The CDR3 runs to 11 residues. The chain's CDR3 is CASSQGEGQFF. The CDR3, as DNA: TGCGCCAGCAGCCAAGGGGAGGGGCAGTTCTTC.

The chain is built from TRBV4-2 and TRBJ2-3; D not certain. V was pared by 2 bases and J by 0 bases, with 9 bases between. This CDR3 has 15 residues. CDR1 and CDR2 (germline): LGHNA, YNFKEQ. The CDR3 reads CASSQTTTSTDTQYF. As DNA, the CDR3 is TGTGCCAGCAGCCAAACCACTACCAGCACAGATACGCAGTATTTT.

The genes are TRBV7-8 and TRBJ1-2; D is unclear. V was cut by 7 bases and J by 4 bases, with 13 bases left in between. CDR1 SGHVS and CDR2 FQNEAQ come from the germline V gene. The CDR3 loop spans 13 amino acids. The CDR3 nucleotides read TGTGCCAGCACCGGAGAGACGGTCTATGGCTACACCTTC. Protein sequence: CASTGETVYGYTF.

This clone appeared once. The rearrangement joins TRBV18 to TRBJ2-7, with D perhaps TRBD2 (6 bases). The CDR3 loop spans 11 amino acids. Germline CDR1 KGHSH, CDR2 LQKENI. Trimming took 9 bases from V and 6 from J, leaving 12 bases between them. The CDR3 loop is CASNRGTEQYF. DNA of the CDR3: TGTGCCAGTAACCGCGGGACCGAGCAGTACTTC.

The rearrangement joins TRBV5-1 to TRBJ2-3; 14 bases map to TRBD2. The germline gives CDR1 SGHRS, CDR2 YFSETQ. The CDR3 has 16 residues. Trimming cost V 2 bases and J 5 bases; bases outside gene matches: 4. The CDR3 region has the DNA TGCGCCAGCAGCTTAGGACTAGCGGGAGGTCGAGATACGCAGTATTTT. Encoded protein: CASSLGLAGGRDTQYF.

V is TRBV9 and J is TRBJ2-3; maybe TRBD2 (5 bases). Germline lookup yields CDR1 SGDLS and CDR2 YYNGEE. This CDR3 has 15 amino acids. Trimming took 4 bases from V and 2 from J, leaving 14 bases between them. The CDR3 sequence: CASSPRPEVTDTQYF. CDR3 nucleotide sequence: TGTGCCAGCAGCCCCCGACCGGAGGTCACAGATACGCAGTATTTT.

A few counts support this clone. Other DNA sequences in the sample encode the same CDR3. The rearrangement joins TRBV7-9 to TRBJ1-4; 9 nucleotides match TRBD1. The germline CDR1 and CDR2 sequences are SEHNR and FQNEAQ (reference sequence). The V gene end was trimmed by 4 bases and the J gene end by 7 bases; junction bases not matched to a gene: 4. This CDR3 has 14 residues. The CDR3 region has the DNA TGTGCCAGCAGCTCTGGGACAGGGAGTGAAAAACTGTTTTTT. It encodes CASSSGTGSEKLFF. Full variable domain (remainder filled in from reference TRBV7-9 and TRBJ1-4): DTGVSQNPRHKITKRGQNVTFRCDPISEHNRLYWYRQTLGQGPEFLTYFQNEAQLEKSRLLSDRFSAERPKGSFSTLEIQRTEQGDSAMYLCASSSGTGSEKLFFGSGTQLSVL.

This chain uses TRBV2 with TRBJ1-1; tentative D call: TRBD1 (6 bases). CDR1 is SNHLY, CDR2 FYNNEI, per germline. The ends were cut back, 4 bases at V and 5 bases at J, with 17 bases in the middle. There are 15 residues in the CDR3. The CDR3 bases are TGTGCCAGCAGTGGAGGACAGATTGGGGGAACTGAAGCTTTCTTT. The encoded protein is CASSGGQIGGTEAFF.

V gene TRBV21-1 combines with J gene TRBJ2-7; the table's D call, TRBD1, was not checked against the DNA. TRBV21-1 constitutes a pseudogene. This CDR3 contains 16 residues. CDR3 DNA sequence: TGTGCCAGCGGGGACAGGGGGCTTCTTAAATCCTACGAGCAGTACTTC. This translates into CASGDRGLLKSYEQYF.

The rearrangement links TRBV11-2 to TRBJ2-2; 10 bases agree with TRBD2. The CDR3 is 17 amino acids. V was clipped by 5 bases and J by 3 bases; unmatched bases: 9. Germline assignment: CDR1 SGHAT and CDR2 FQNNGV. CDR3 coding DNA: TGTGCCAGCAGCCCTTGGGGACTAGCGAACTACACCGGGGAGCTGTTTTTT. Amino acids: CASSPWGLANYTGELFF. Full variable domain (missing parts from reference TRBV11-2 and TRBJ2-2): EAGVAQSPRYKIIEKRQSVAFWCNPISGHATLYWYQQILGQGPKLLIQFQNNGVVDDSQLPKDRFSAERLKGVDSTLKIQPAKLEDSAVYLCASSPWGLANYTGELFFGEGSRLTVL.

The chain recombines TRBV15 with TRBJ1-5; possible D gene TRBD1, 5 bases. Germline lookup yields CDR1 LNHNV and CDR2 YYDKDF (reference sequence). Trimming took 2 bases from V and 7 from J, leaving 18 bases between them. The CDR3 runs to 16 residues. CDR3 amino acids: CATSRSRIGGGQPQHF. The CDR3 DNA reads as TGTGCCACCAGCAGATCCCGTATCGGGGGAGGACAGCCCCAGCATTTT.